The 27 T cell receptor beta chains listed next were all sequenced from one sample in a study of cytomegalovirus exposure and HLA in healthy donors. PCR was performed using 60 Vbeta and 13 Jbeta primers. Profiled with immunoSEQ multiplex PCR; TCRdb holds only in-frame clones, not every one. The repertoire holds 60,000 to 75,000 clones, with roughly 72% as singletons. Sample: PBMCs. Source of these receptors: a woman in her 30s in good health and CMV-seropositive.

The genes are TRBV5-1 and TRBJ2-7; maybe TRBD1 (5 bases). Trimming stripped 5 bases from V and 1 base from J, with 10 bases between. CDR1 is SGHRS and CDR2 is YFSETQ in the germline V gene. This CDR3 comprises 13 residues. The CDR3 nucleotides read TGCGCCAGCAGGGACATTATATCCTACGAGCAGTACTTC. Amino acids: CASRDIISYEQYF.

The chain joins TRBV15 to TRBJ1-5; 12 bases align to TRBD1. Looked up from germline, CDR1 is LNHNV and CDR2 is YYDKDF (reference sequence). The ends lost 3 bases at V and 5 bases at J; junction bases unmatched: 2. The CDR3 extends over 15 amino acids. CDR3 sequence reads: CATSRGTGGDQPQHF. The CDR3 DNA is TGTGCCACCAGCAGGGGGACAGGGGGCGATCAGCCCCAGCATTTT.

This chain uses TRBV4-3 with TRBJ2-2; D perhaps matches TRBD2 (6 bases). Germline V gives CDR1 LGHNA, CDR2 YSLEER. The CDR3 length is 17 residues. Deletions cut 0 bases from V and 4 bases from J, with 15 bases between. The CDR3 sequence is CASSQEEGRVGTGELFF. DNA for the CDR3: TGCGCCAGCAGCCAAGAGGAGGGCAGGGTTGGCACCGGGGAGCTGTTTTTT.

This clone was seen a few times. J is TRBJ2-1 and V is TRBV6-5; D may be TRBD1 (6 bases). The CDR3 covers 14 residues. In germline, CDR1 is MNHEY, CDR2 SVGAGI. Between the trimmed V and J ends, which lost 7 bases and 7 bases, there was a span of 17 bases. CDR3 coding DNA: TGTGCCAGCACCCTATCAGGGGCGCGGAATGAGCAGTTCTTC. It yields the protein CASTLSGARNEQFF.

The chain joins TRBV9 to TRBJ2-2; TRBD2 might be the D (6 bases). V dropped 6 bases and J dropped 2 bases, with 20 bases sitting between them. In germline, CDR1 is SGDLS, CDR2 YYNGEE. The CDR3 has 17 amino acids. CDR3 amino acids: CASNVLAGNPNTGELFF. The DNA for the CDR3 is TGTGCCAGCAATGTGTTGGCGGGAAACCCCAACACCGGGGAGCTGTTTTTT.

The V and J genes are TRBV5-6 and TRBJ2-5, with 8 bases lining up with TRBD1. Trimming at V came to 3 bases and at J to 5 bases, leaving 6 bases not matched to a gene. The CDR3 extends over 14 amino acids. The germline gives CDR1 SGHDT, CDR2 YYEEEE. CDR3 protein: CASSSGTGRETQYF. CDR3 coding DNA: TGTGCCAGCAGCTCTGGGACAGGACGCGAGACCCAGTACTTC. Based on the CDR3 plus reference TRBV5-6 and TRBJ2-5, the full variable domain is DAGVTQSPTHLIKTRGQQVTLRCSPKSGHDTVSWYQQALGQGPQFIFQYYEEEERQRGNFPDRFSGHQFPNYSSELNVNALLLGDSALYLCASSSGTGRETQYFGPGTRLLVL.

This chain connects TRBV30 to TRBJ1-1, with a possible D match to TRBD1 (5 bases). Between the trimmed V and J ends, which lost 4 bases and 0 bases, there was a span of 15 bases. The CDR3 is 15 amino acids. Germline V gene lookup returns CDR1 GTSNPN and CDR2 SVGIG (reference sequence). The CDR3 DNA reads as TGTGCCTGGAATTTTAGGGGCGCTTTGAACACTGAAGCTTTCTTT. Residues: CAWNFRGALNTEAFF.

The CDR3 bases are TGCAGTGCTAGTAAGAGTCCTGAAGCTTTCTTT. Translated: CSASKSPEAFF. This chain links TRBV20-1 with TRBJ1-1, with D uncertain. The CDR3 runs 11 residues. Trimming removed 3 bases from V and 6 bases from J, with 8 bases in between. CDR1 and CDR2 (germline): DFQATT, SNEGSKA (reference sequence).

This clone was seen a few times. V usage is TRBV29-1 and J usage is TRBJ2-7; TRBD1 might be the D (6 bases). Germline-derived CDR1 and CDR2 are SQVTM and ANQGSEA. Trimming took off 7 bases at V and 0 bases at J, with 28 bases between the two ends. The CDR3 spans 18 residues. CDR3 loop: CSDPGLGNRASRSYEQYF. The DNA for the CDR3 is TGCAGCGACCCGGGTCTTGGGAACAGGGCTTCCCGCTCCTACGAGCAGTACTTC.

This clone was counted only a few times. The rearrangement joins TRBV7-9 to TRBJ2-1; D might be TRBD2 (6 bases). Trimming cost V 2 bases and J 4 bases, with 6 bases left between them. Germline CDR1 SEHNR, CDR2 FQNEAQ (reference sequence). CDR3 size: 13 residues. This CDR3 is CASSLRGYNEQFF. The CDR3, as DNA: TGTGCCAGCAGCTTACGGGGGTACAATGAGCAGTTCTTC.

The CDR3 loop is CASSQGRGQPQHF. The CDR3 DNA reads as TGTGCCAGCAGTCAAGGGAGAGGGCAGCCCCAGCATTTT. V usage is TRBV28 and J usage is TRBJ1-5; D uncertain. V gave up 5 bases and J gave up 7 bases, with 12 bases separating them. The CDR3 spans 13 residues. CDR1 is MDHEN, CDR2 SYDVKM, per germline.

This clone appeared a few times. The CDR3 sequence: CASSYRAGRRTEAFF. The CDR3 DNA follows: TGTGCCAGCAGTTACCGGGCAGGGAGGAGGACTGAAGCTTTCTTT. V and J are TRBV6-5 and TRBJ1-1; a possible D gene is TRBD1 (5 bases). From germline, CDR1 is MNHEY and CDR2 SVGAGI. V was shortened by 2 bases and J by 5 bases, with 15 bases between the two germline ends. The CDR3 has 15 residues.

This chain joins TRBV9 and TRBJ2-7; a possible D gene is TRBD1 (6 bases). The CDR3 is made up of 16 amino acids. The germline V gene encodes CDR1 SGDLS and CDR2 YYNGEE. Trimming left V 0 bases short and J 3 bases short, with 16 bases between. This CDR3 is CASSVASAGAFYEQYF. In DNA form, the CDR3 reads TGTGCCAGCAGCGTAGCCTCCGCAGGGGCGTTCTACGAGCAGTACTTC.

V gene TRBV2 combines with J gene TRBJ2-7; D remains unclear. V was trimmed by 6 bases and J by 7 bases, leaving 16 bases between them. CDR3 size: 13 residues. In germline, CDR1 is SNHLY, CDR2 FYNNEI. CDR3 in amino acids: CASRIPITIEQYF. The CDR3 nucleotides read TGTGCCAGCAGGATTCCGATAACTATTGAGCAGTACTTC.

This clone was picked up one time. The CDR3 loop reads CASSLQGKHTEAFF. Written as DNA, the CDR3 is TGTGCCAGCAGTTTACAGGGGAAACACACTGAAGCTTTCTTT. V is TRBV27 and J is TRBJ1-1; weak D call: TRBD1 (6 bases). The CDR3 extends over 14 amino acids. Trimming pared 2 bases from V and 3 bases from J, leaving 10 bases between. The germline gives CDR1 MNHEY, CDR2 SMNVEV (reference sequence).

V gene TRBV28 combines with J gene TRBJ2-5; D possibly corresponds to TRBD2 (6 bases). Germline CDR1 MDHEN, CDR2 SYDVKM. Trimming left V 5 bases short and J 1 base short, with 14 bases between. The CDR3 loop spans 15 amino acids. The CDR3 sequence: CASSPLAGPQETQYF. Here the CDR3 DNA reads TGTGCCAGCAGTCCCCTCGCGGGGCCCCAAGAGACCCAGTACTTC. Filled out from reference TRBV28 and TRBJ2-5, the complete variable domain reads DVKVTQSSRYLVKRTGEKVFLECVQDMDHENMFWYRQDPGLGLRLIYFSYDVKMKEKGDIPEGYSVSREKKERFSLILESASTNQTSMYLCASSPLAGPQETQYFGPGTRLLVL.

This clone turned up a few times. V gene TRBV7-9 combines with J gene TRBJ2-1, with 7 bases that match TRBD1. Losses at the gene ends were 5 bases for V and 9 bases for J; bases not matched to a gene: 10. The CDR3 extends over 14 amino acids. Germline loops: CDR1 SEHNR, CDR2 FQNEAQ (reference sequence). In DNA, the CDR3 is TGTGCCAGCAGCCCTTCGAGGGGGCAGAGTGAGCAGTTCTTC. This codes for CASSPSRGQSEQFF.

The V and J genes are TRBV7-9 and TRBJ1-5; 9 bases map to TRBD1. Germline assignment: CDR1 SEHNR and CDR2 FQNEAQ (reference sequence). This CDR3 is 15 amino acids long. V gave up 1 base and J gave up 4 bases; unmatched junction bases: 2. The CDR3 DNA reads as TGTGCCAGCAGCTTAGGGGACAGGGCGAATCAGCCCCAGCATTTT. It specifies CASSLGDRANQPQHF.

For the CDR3, the DNA is TGTGCCAGCTCAATAACAGGGGAGACTGAAGCTTTCTTT. Translated: CASSITGETEAFF. The chain uses TRBV18 and TRBJ1-1; 7 bases align to TRBD1. The CDR3 extends over 13 amino acids. The V and J ends lost 5 bases and 5 bases, in that order; junction bases with no gene match: 5. Germline values: CDR1 KGHSH, CDR2 LQKENI.

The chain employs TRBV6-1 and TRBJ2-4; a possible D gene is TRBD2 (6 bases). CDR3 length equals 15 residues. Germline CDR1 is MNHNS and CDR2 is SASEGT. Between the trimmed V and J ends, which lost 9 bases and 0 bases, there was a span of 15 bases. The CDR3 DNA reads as TGTGCCAGTATTAGCGGAGCCCTAGCCAAAAACATTCAGTACTTC. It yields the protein CASISGALAKNIQYF.

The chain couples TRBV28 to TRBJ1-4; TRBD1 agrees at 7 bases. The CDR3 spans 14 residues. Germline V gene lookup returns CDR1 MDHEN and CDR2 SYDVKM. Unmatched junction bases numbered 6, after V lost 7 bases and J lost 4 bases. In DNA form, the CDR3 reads TGTGCCAGCAAACCACAGGGGTTTAATGAAAAACTGTTTTTT. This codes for CASKPQGFNEKLFF.

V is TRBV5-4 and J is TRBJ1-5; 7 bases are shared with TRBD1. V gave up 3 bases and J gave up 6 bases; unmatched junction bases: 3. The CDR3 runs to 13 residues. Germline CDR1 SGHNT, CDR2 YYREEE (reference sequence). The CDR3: CASSSNRGQPQHF. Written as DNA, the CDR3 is TGTGCCAGCAGCTCCAACAGGGGTCAGCCCCAGCATTTT. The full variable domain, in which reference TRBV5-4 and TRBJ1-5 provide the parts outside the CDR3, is ETGVTQSPTHLIKTRGQQVTLRCSSQSGHNTVSWYQQALGQGPQFIFQYYREEENGRGNFPPRFSGLQFPNYSSELNVNALELDDSALYLCASSSNRGQPQHFGDGTRLSIL.

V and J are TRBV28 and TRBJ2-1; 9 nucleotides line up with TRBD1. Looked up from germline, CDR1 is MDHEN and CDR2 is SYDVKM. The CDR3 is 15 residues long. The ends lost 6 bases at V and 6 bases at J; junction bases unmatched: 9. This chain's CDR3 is CASRLSRDRVNEQFF. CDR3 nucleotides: TGTGCCAGCAGGCTTTCTCGGGACAGGGTCAATGAGCAGTTCTTC.

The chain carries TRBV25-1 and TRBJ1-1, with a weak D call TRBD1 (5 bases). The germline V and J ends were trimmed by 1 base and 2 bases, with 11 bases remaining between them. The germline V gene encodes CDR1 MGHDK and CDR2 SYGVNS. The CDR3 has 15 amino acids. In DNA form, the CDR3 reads TGTGCCAGCAGTGAATTAGTAGGGGCTAACACTGAAGCTTTCTTT. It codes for CASSELVGANTEAFF.

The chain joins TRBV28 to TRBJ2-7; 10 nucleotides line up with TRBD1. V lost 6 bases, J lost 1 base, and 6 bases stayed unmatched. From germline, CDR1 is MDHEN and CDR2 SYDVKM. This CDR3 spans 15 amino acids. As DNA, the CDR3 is TGTGCCAGCAGGAGGGACAGGGGAGTTTCCTACGAGCAGTACTTC. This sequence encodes CASRRDRGVSYEQYF.

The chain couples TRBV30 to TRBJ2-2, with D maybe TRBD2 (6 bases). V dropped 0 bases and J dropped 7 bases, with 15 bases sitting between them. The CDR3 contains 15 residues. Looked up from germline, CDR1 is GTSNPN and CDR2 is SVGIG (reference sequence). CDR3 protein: CAWSVGVRTIGELFF. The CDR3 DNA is TGTGCCTGGAGTGTAGGGGTTAGGACTATCGGGGAGCTGTTTTTT.

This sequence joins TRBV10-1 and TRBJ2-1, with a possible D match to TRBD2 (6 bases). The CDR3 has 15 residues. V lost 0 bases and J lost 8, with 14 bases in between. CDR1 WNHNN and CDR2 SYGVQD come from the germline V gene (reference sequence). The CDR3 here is CASSESTRRGDEQFF. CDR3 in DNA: TGCGCCAGCAGTGAGTCGACTAGGAGGGGCGATGAGCAGTTCTTC.